This T cell receptor beta chain was sequenced during a study of cytomegalovirus exposure and HLA in healthy donors (TCRdb year 2017). With regard to the full study: An earlier analysis of several hundred of the donors reported about 290 Gb of sequence data and 117 million unique TCR beta sequences from about 180 million T cells. On average, approximately 250,000 unique TCR beta nucleotide sequences were sequenced per donor among about 400 genotyped donors of the cohort, with roughly 19% of those sequences being non-productive. In a later analysis, previously published TCR beta repertoires from 666 donors were re-analyzed and high-resolution HLA genotyping was added so that TCR occurrence patterns could be studied. The genetic ancestry cluster associated with self-reported Caucasian donors included roughly four fifths of the approximately 430 genotyped donors. A later genetic analysis took genome-wide SNP genotypes for about 65% of the 666 donors and used that subset as a discovery cohort. A separate validation cohort of 100 to 150 different subjects was used in addition to the 666-subject first cohort. An earlier analysis of 587 of the donors used high-throughput TCR beta sequencing to judge whether each TCR beta V gene segment behaved as functional or pseudogenic. Roughly five DR-DQ haplotypes were handled as single units for association and clustering because linkage in the cohort was strong. Using immunosequencing, the study profiled T cell repertoires from 640 or so subjects and related those repertoires to cytomegalovirus serostatus. Donor age, sex, ethnicity and CMV serostatus were compiled alongside the repertoire data. About 330 gigabases of sequencing data and around 88 million unique TCR sequences made up an early release that covered nearly 650 HLA-typed donors. Every discovery cohort repertoire had been produced on one sequencing platform. The number of typed donors differed by locus: about 620-640 for A, B, C, DRB1 and DQB1; approximately 540 for DQA1; over 600 for DPA1; and roughly 450 for DPB1. Rather than drawing on any new phenotypic data, the later analysis identified candidate immune exposures from TCR beta sequences and the way those sequences occurred across donors. To predict cytomegalovirus infection status, the study brought together high-throughput TCR immunosequencing, statistical association of individual TCRs with disease status, and machine learning. HLA typing included class I and class II loci at four-digit resolution. The study aimed to test whether signatures of past pathogen exposure could be identified by cataloging public T cell receptors.

The paper as a whole reports these results and caveats: Only TCR beta chains were sequenced in this cohort, and the absence of alpha or paired-chain data limited detectable features. A later analysis found that most CMV-associated TCR beta chains appeared HLA-restricted, with HLA associations seemingly driven largely by CMV exposure. In a later analysis, HLA-associated TCR beta chains were found to be more clonally expanded and to have lower generation probabilities than equally common non-associated chains. Because counts were too low, under 20 rarely observed V segments, including chromosome 9 orphons, were left out of the earlier analysis of over 550 of the donors. Strong co-occurrence of HLA alleles, especially DR and DQ, made assigning TCR associations to individual alleles difficult. The classifier was reported to diagnose cytomegalovirus status with high specificity and sensitivity in both the original and validation cohorts. Linkage disequilibrium might explain the correlated functional status among segregating V segments, but an unknown experimental factor could not be excluded. Broadly in line with IMGT annotations, most TCR beta V segments showed up in productive rearrangements about 87% or about 30% of the time in an earlier analysis of roughly 590 of the donors. The study listed 150 to 200 TCR beta chains as associated with cytomegalovirus. Most TCR sequences were seen in very few donors, while some public TCRs were found in many individuals. Presence/absence analyses assumed roughly uniform sequencing depth across donors, an assumption that may not hold. CMV serostatus was the only immune exposure information available for the cohort. Three of the identified cytomegalovirus-associated TCR beta chains were confirmed in vitro to be specific for cytomegalovirus antigens. According to a later analysis, parvovirus B19, influenza, CMV and Epstein-Barr virus appeared linked to several top co-occurrence clusters. In a later analysis, the rate of TCR association differed among HLA loci, with DRB1 alleles having the most associated TCRs and HLA-C alleles having the fewest. At a false discovery rate of 0.05, a later analysis linked 16,000 or so TCR beta sequences to specific HLA alleles. A further reported finding was that TCR beta sequences accurately predicted the HLA-A and HLA-B alleles for most subjects in the first cohort. The sequencing pipeline was judged likely to have produced a cluster of highly shared sequence variants as a technical artifact. The authors suggested that the approach could potentially be generalized to other disease states and immunological phenotypes. In a later genetic analysis, fewer N-insertions in productive TCRs were reported among donors in an Asian-associated ancestry cluster than the roughly 700-donor mean. V-gene and J-gene trimming of TCR beta chains was associated with a missense DCLRE1C variant in a later genetic analysis, and the association was replicated in an independent cohort. Some IMGT-functional V segments, including TRBV6-2 and TRBV6-3, could not be distinguished by the 87-base-pair reads and were therefore excluded. HLA typing was unavailable for some donors at each locus, so association tests used only the typed subset.

The cohort was made up of 666 healthy bone marrow donors. All cohort members were sampled while nominally healthy, although unrecorded immune exposures were likely present. The donor tested CMV seronegative and was one of the 352 seronegative cohort members. A peripheral blood sample was collected from each donor, and TCR beta sequencing was performed on peripheral blood mononuclear cells. Genomic DNA was extracted from the blood cell samples with the Qiagen DNeasy Blood Extraction Kit. With respect to this clone: Its antigen remains undetermined. No qualities accompany the bases; no much larger clone lies one base away.

CDR1 and CDR2 are read off the germline V gene as KGHSH and LQKENI. The germline ends are 12 bases apart after V is trimmed by 3 bases and J by 4 bases. Reading from cysteine to phenylalanine, the CDR3 counts 14 amino acids. CDR3 DNA only is kept here, 42 bases in frame from base 1. Libraries were made using the immunoSEQ multiplex PCR assay. A mixture of 60 forward primers for TCR Vbeta segments and 13 reverse primers for TCR Jbeta segments was used in the multiplex PCR. The CDR3 region of rearranged TCR beta genes was amplified from genomic DNA by a multiplex PCR assay. Amplified TCR beta libraries were sequenced as 87-base-pair reads on the Illumina HiSeq System. The paper's processing steps were these. Across the 666 repertoires, a later analysis counted tens of millions of unique TCR beta chains, 9.5 million to 13 million of which were shared by at least two donors. Raw reads were error-corrected and collapsed into unique sequences by a nearest-neighbor algorithm in which closely related sequences were merged to remove PCR and sequencing errors. CDR3 sequences were aligned to IMGT reference sequences to assign V, D and J gene segments. For a sequence to be retained, a match of at least six nucleotides was required to both a V gene segment and a J gene segment. A rearrangement counted as productive if the CDR3 had no stop codons and remained in frame with V and J, and every other rearrangement counted as non-productive. CDR3 was defined according to IMGT convention as the region running from the second conserved V-encoded cysteine to the conserved J-encoded phenylalanine. Sequences without an unambiguous match to a single V gene segment were excluded from the earlier analysis of 450 to 750 of the donors. In an earlier analysis of almost 600 of the donors, a V segment was called functional when productive rearrangements were above 56.7%, and segregating when the standard deviation between donors exceeded 5%. A statistical classification framework was built for diagnosing cytomegalovirus status from the catalog of TCR beta chain sequences. V and J gene assignment, in a later analysis, came from comparing TCR nucleotide sequences with IMGT/GENE-DB human TR gene sequences. Using the TCRdist pipeline, a later analysis assigned CDR3 sequences along with most-parsimonious VDJ recombination scenarios. In a later analysis, each TCR beta chain was defined by its CDR3 amino acid sequence together with its V-gene family, and reads lacking a unique V-gene family were excluded. In a later analysis, 450 to 600 highly shared, low-generation-probability nucleotide sequences were removed to address suspected cross-contamination and a sequencing artifact. For each public chain, a later analysis derived a clonal expansion index from normalized ranks of inferred template counts within each repertoire. A later analysis computed generation probabilities with a VDJ recombination model fitted to out-of-frame rearrangements, and checked the results against IGoR. In a later analysis, TCR-TCR, TCR-HLA and TCR-CMV co-occurrence was scored with hypergeometric tests, and a repertoire-size bias correction was applied to TCR pairs. To estimate false discovery rates, a later analysis permuted the HLA or CMV assignments 20 times. A later analysis grouped co-occurring TCRs with DBSCAN, adding TCRdist sequence similarity when clustering within HLA-allele-positive subsets. Repertoires with fewer than 30,000 or more than 120,000 public chains, plus five repertoires with anomalous nucleotide sharing, were excluded from co-occurrence clustering. This immuneACCESS table, as held by TCRdb, lists in-frame sequences with V and J called but not all clones. Of the missing ones, under half trace to an unresolved V gene in checked studies; the others have no known cause. V, J and clone size are taken as reported in that table, and D and trimming were inferred from the DNA itself. Recorded for this sample are 95,000 to 100,000 clones; 65% to 85% of them occurred a single time. Of the sample, 8% to 13% is held by the ten largest clones.

The origin of this receptor is a man aged 50-59 years in good health and CMV-seronegative. Sequenced input: PBMCs. The chain couples TRBV18 to TRBJ1-2; 6 matching bases give a weak D call of TRBD1. The nucleotide sequence reads TGTGCCAGCTCACCTGACAGGCCAATCTATGGCTACACCTTC. Its protein reads: CASSPDRPIYGYTF.